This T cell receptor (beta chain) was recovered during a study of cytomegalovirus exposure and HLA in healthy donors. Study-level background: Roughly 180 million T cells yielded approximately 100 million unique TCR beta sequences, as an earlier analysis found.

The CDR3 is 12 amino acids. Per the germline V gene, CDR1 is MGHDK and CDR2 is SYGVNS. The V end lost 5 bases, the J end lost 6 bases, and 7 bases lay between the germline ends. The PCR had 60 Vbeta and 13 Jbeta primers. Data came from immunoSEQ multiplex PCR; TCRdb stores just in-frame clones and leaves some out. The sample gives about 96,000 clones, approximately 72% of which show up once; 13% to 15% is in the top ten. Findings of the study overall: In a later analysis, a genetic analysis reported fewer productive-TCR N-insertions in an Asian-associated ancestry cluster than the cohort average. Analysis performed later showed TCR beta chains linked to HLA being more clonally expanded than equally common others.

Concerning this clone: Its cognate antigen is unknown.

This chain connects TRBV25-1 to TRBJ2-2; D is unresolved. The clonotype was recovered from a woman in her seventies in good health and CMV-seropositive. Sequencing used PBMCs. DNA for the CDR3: TGTGCCAGCAGTCCCCGGGCCGGGGAGCTGTTTTTT. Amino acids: CASSPRAGELFF.